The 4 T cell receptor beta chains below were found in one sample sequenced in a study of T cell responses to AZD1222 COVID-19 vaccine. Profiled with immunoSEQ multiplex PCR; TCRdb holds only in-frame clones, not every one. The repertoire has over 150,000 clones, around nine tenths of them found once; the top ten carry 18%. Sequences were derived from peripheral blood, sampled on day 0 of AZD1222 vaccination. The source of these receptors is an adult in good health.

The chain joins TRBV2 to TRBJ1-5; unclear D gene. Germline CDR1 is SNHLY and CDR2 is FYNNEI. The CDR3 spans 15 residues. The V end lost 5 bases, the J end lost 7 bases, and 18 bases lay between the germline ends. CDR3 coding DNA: TGTGCCAGCAGTATGTCGACTGATACTGGGCAGCCCCAGCATTTT. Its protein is CASSMSTDTGQPQHF.

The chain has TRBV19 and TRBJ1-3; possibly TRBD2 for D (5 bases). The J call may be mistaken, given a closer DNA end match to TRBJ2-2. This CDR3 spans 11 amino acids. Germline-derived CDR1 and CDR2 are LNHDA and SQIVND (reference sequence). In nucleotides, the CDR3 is TGTGCCAGTATAGGGAGCGGGGAGCTGTTTTTT. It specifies CASIGSGELFF.

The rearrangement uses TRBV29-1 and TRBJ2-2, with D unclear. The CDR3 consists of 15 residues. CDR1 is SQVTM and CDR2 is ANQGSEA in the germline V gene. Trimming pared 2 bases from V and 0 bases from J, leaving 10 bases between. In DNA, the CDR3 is TGCAGCGTTGAACTTGTAAGGCCGAACACCGGGGAGCTGTTTTTT. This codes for CSVELVRPNTGELFF.

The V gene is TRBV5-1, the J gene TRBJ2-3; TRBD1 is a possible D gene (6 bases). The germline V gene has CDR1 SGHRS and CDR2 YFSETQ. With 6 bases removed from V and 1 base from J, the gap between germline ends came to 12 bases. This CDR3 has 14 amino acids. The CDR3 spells CASTFNRGTDTQYF. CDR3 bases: TGCGCCAGCACCTTTAACAGGGGCACAGATACGCAGTATTTT.